Listed here are 31 T cell receptor beta chains from one sample, sequenced in a study of radiation and T cells in renal cell carcinoma. Time point specified: baseline pretreatment blood. Treatment given: 15 Gy SBRT to primary tumor, nephrectomy 4 weeks later. The assay was immunoSEQ multiplex PCR, and TCRdb's table has in-frame clones only and misses some. The data contain over 45,000 clones, 65% to 85% of them seen just once; the ten biggest clones take up 6% to 8%. Source: blood, taken from a patient whose treatment included radiotherapy and nephrectomy. The receptors were gathered from a man between 60 and 75 years old with renal cell carcinoma.

The gene calls are TRBV5-1 and TRBJ1-4; no reliable D call. The germline CDR1 and CDR2 sequences are SGHRS and YFSETQ. V lost 4 bases and J 0 bases, leaving 4 bases between the germline ends. The CDR3 extends over 13 amino acids. The CDR3: CASSPTTNEKLFF. The CDR3 DNA sequence: TGCGCCAGCAGCCCGACAACTAATGAAAAACTGTTTTTT.

The chain joins TRBV12-5 to TRBJ1-5; D is possibly TRBD1 (6 bases). Looked up from germline, CDR1 is LGHNT and CDR2 is FRNRAP. Trimming took off 6 bases at V and 4 bases at J, with 25 bases between the two ends. There are 18 residues in the CDR3. The CDR3, as DNA: TGTGCTAGTGGCCCGATCCTCTCAGGGGAAACCGGGAATCAGCCCCAGCATTTT. It is translated as CASGPILSGETGNQPQHF.

The rearrangement joins TRBV7-3 to TRBJ1-1; TRBD1 agrees at 7 bases. This CDR3 comprises 14 residues. V dropped 5 bases and J dropped 7; count of bases not matched to a gene: 10. CDR1 and CDR2 (germline): SGHTA, FQGTGA. The CDR3 bases are TGTGCCAGCAGCCCCACAGGGGAAAGGGGTGAAGCTTTCTTT. It encodes CASSPTGERGEAFF.

This chain links TRBV4-3 with TRBJ1-1, with 7 bases lining up with TRBD1. Germline V gives CDR1 LGHNA, CDR2 YSLEER. The J segment lost 3 bases and the V segment lost 3 bases, leaving 7 bases of the junction unmatched. CDR3 length equals 15 residues. The CDR3 DNA reads TGCGCCAGCAGCCAGAGTGGAACAGGGGACACTGAAGCTTTCTTT. This gives the protein CASSQSGTGDTEAFF.

This sequence joins TRBV19 and TRBJ2-7, with D possibly matching TRBD1 (6 bases). The CDR3 totals 15 residues. V lost 3 bases to trimming and J lost 3 bases, with 15 bases between them. CDR1 and CDR2 from the germline V gene are LNHDA and SQIVND (reference sequence). Here the CDR3 reads CASSIVSGDHYEQYF. CDR3 in DNA: TGTGCCAGTAGTATTGTTTCAGGGGATCACTACGAGCAGTACTTC.

V gene TRBV10-3 combines with J gene TRBJ2-7; TRBD2 matches at 11 bases. The CDR3 consists of 17 residues. Trimming cost V 4 bases and J 0 bases; bases outside gene matches: 8. Germline V gene lookup returns CDR1 ENHRY and CDR2 SYGVKD. The CDR3 region is CAISVGASGGSSYEQYF. The CDR3 nucleotides are TGTGCCATCAGTGTAGGGGCTAGCGGGGGGTCCTCCTACGAGCAGTACTTC.

This chain joins TRBV6-4 and TRBJ2-5, with D uncertain. The V gene's germline CDR1 is MRHNA and CDR2 SNTAGT. The CDR3 totals 13 residues. V gave up 8 bases and J gave up 4 bases, with 14 bases separating them. This CDR3 is CASSQSPGETQYF. The DNA for the CDR3 is TGTGCCAGCTCCCAAAGTCCGGGAGAGACCCAGTACTTC.

The chain links TRBV25-1 to TRBJ1-2, with 7 bases lining up with TRBD1. V lost 6 bases to trimming and J lost 3 bases; unmatched junction nucleotides: 7. This CDR3 region has 14 residues. Germline-derived CDR1 and CDR2 are MGHDK and SYGVNS. CDR3 coding DNA: TGTGCCAGCAGGGATTCCGGGACAGACTATGGCTACACCTTC. This sequence encodes CASRDSGTDYGYTF.

This sequence joins TRBV30 and TRBJ1-4; unclear D gene. Trimming cost V 1 base and J 4 bases, with 7 bases left between them. Per the germline V gene, CDR1 is GTSNPN and CDR2 is SVGIG (reference sequence). The CDR3 is 13 residues long. The CDR3, as DNA: TGTGCCTGGAGTGATCGGATTAATGAAAAACTGTTTTTT. Its translation: CAWSDRINEKLFF.

As DNA, the CDR3 is TGTGCCAGCAGTTCCTACAGGGGTCAGCAGTTCTTC. It specifies CASSSYRGQQFF. The V and J genes are TRBV27 and TRBJ2-1; 7 nucleotides align to TRBD1. V lost 4 bases and J lost 11; bases outside the gene matches: 5. CDR1 and CDR2 (germline): MNHEY, SMNVEV (reference sequence). The CDR3 is 12 residues long.

The chain links TRBV7-8 to TRBJ2-1, with D tentatively TRBD1 (5 bases). V lost 1 base and J lost 4, with 14 bases in between. Germline-derived CDR1 and CDR2 are SGHVS and FQNEAQ. This CDR3 region has 16 residues. The CDR3 loop reads CASSLGRDRGYNEQFF. The CDR3 bases are TGTGCCAGCAGCTTAGGCCGAGACAGAGGATACAATGAGCAGTTCTTC.

The chain links TRBV10-1 to TRBJ1-1; the D is unclear. The CDR3 extends over 12 amino acids. CDR1 WNHNN and CDR2 SYGVQD come from the germline V gene (reference sequence). V shed 5 bases and J shed 2 bases, with 6 bases lying between them. The DNA for the CDR3 is TGCGCCAGCAGTCTCATAAACACTGAAGCTTTCTTT. This sequence encodes CASSLINTEAFF.

V is TRBV30 and J is TRBJ2-7; TRBD2 matches at 8 bases. The ends lost 2 bases at V and 3 bases at J; junction bases unmatched: 18. This CDR3 comprises 18 residues. The germline gives CDR1 GTSNPN, CDR2 SVGIG (reference sequence). The CDR3 region has the DNA TGTGCCTGGAGTCCCGGGGGCGTCGGGGGGGCTTCACTCTACGAGCAGTACTTC. Its translation: CAWSPGGVGGASLYEQYF.

The rearrangement joins TRBV7-8 to TRBJ2-7; no clear D. There are 14 residues in the CDR3. Trimming cost V 5 bases and J 0 bases, with 11 bases left between them. The germline V gene encodes CDR1 SGHVS and CDR2 FQNEAQ. The CDR3 here is CASSPRWDSYEQYF. As DNA, the CDR3 is TGTGCCAGCAGCCCGCGTTGGGACTCCTACGAGCAGTACTTC. The whole variable domain, remainder taken from reference TRBV7-8 and TRBJ2-7, is GAGVSQSPRYKVAKRGQDVALRCDPISGHVSLFWYQQALGQGPEFLTYFQNEAQLDKSGLPSDRFFAERPEGSVSTLKIQRTQQEDSAVYLCASSPRWDSYEQYFGPGTRLTVT.

This chain joins TRBV4-3 and TRBJ2-3; 9 bases line up with TRBD2. V lost 2 bases and J lost 4; bases outside the gene matches: 7. This CDR3 region has 16 residues. Germline loops: CDR1 LGHNA, CDR2 YSLEER. The CDR3 here is CASSQRGGAVADTQYF. The CDR3 region has the DNA TGCGCCAGCAGCCAACGCGGGGGGGCTGTAGCAGATACGCAGTATTTT.

The chain employs TRBV30 and TRBJ1-2; D gene uncertain. CDR3 length: 12 residues. From germline, CDR1 is GTSNPN and CDR2 SVGIG (reference sequence). Trimming stripped 0 bases from V and 4 bases from J, with 6 bases between. This chain's CDR3 is CAWSVPGYGYTF. CDR3 coding DNA: TGTGCCTGGAGTGTACCGGGCTATGGCTACACCTTC.

The CDR3 DNA sequence: TGTGCCAGCAGTGACAACCGGGCCTCCGTCAGAGAGCAGTTCTTC. This encodes CASSDNRASVREQFF. V gene TRBV25-1 combines with J gene TRBJ2-1; D unresolved. The V and J ends lost 3 bases and 10 bases respectively, with 19 bases between them. The CDR3 is 15 amino acids. In germline, CDR1 is MGHDK, CDR2 SYGVNS. The variable domain in full, with the rest retrieved from reference TRBV25-1 and TRBJ2-1, is EADIYQTPRYLVIGTGKKITLECSQTMGHDKMYWYQQDPGMELHLIHYSYGVNSTEKGDLSSESTVSRIRTEHFPLTLESARPSHTSQYLCASSDNRASVREQFFGPGTRLTVL.

This clone was counted once. The chain recombines TRBV19 with TRBJ1-4; TRBD1 might be the D (6 bases). This CDR3 spans 15 amino acids. The germline V and J ends were trimmed by 7 bases and 8 bases, with 20 bases remaining between them. CDR1 and CDR2 from the germline V gene are LNHDA and SQIVND (reference sequence). As DNA, the CDR3 is TGTGCCAGTACCCTCACCCAGACAGGAACAGAAAAACTGTTTTTT. Its translation: CASTLTQTGTEKLFF.

This rearrangement joins TRBV10-2 to TRBJ1-5; D is possibly TRBD1 (5 bases). In germline, CDR1 is WSHSY, CDR2 SAAADI. Trimming left V 10 bases short and J 3 bases short, with 16 bases between. This CDR3 is built from 14 residues. The CDR3: CATSIAQVNQPQHF. As DNA, the CDR3 is TGCGCCACCAGCATTGCACAGGTCAATCAGCCCCAGCATTTT.

The V gene is TRBV7-9, the J gene TRBJ1-2; D unclear. The germline CDR1 and CDR2 sequences are SEHNR and FQNEAQ (reference sequence). The length of the CDR3 is 13 residues. Trimming left V 1 base short and J 8 bases short, with 11 bases between. This CDR3 reads CASSLGTGLGYTF. CDR3 nucleotide sequence: TGTGCCAGCAGCTTAGGGACCGGGTTGGGCTACACCTTC.

In DNA form, the CDR3 reads TGTGCCAGCAGTGATCGACACGGTACTGAAGCTTTCTTT. This encodes CASSDRHGTEAFF. J is TRBJ1-1 and V is TRBV6-1; D remains ambiguous. Trimming removed 3 bases from V and 5 bases from J, with 10 bases in between. In germline, CDR1 is MNHNS, CDR2 SASEGT. CDR3 length equals 13 residues.

The rearrangement uses TRBV18 and TRBJ1-1; perhaps TRBD1 as D (5 bases). CDR1 is KGHSH and CDR2 is LQKENI in the germline V gene. This CDR3 has 16 residues. Trimming removed 8 bases at V and 0 bases at J, with 19 bases between. The CDR3 bases are TGTGCCAGCCGTCCCGGGACGGATACTATGAACACTGAAGCTTTCTTT. It specifies CASRPGTDTMNTEAFF.

The chain carries TRBV6-5 and TRBJ2-3, with 7 bases lining up with TRBD2. Looked up from germline, CDR1 is MNHEY and CDR2 is SVGAGI. Germline trimming cut 6 bases from V and 3 bases from J; bases unmatched to any gene: 3. The CDR3 totals 13 residues. In nucleotides, the CDR3 is TGTGCCAGCAGGGGCGGGGGAACAGATACGCAGTATTTT. It yields the protein CASRGGGTDTQYF.

This clone was detected only once. The chain recombines TRBV6-1 with TRBJ2-1, with TRBD1 identical over 9 bases. Trimming cost V 8 bases and J 6 bases; bases outside gene matches: 8. CDR3 length: 14 amino acids. Germline-derived CDR1 and CDR2 are MNHNS and SASEGT. The CDR3 coding sequence is TGTGCCAGCTTCCGGGACAGGGCAGCCAATGAGCAGTTCTTC. As protein: CASFRDRAANEQFF.

This chain connects TRBV5-1 to TRBJ2-1, with TRBD2 identical over 8 bases. The CDR3 covers 16 residues. In germline, CDR1 is SGHRS, CDR2 YFSETQ. J gave up 8 bases and V 4 bases, and 14 bases lay outside the gene matches. CDR3 sequence: CASSHESGGADDEQFF. CDR3 nucleotide sequence: TGCGCCAGCAGCCATGAGTCGGGAGGGGCCGACGATGAGCAGTTCTTC.

This chain connects TRBV25-1 to TRBJ2-7; possibly TRBD1 for D (6 bases). Trimming shortened V by 3 bases and J by 2 bases, and 11 bases separated the two germline ends. The germline CDR1 and CDR2 sequences are MGHDK and SYGVNS. CDR3 length: 14 residues. The CDR3 nucleotides are TGTGCCAGCAGTGAGGGTGACAGGACCTACGAGCAGTACGTC. It encodes CASSEGDRTYEQYV.

This clone has more than one count but fewer than ten. V and J are TRBV7-9 and TRBJ2-3, with 7 positions matching TRBD1. The CDR3 covers 14 residues. Trimming removed 7 bases from V and 2 bases from J; junction bases left unmatched: 6. Germline assignment: CDR1 SEHNR and CDR2 FQNEAQ (reference sequence). CDR3 loop: CASTGTVNTDTQYF. The CDR3 DNA reads TGTGCCAGCACCGGGACAGTGAACACAGATACGCAGTATTTT.

The genes are TRBV11-2 and TRBJ2-2; possible D gene TRBD1, 5 bases. CDR1 is SGHAT, CDR2 FQNNGV, per germline. CDR3 length: 15 residues. Trimming pared 7 bases from V and 1 base from J, leaving 13 bases between. The CDR3 loop is CASTPRAMNTGELFF. The DNA of the CDR3 is TGTGCCAGCACCCCCAGGGCGATGAACACCGGGGAGCTGTTTTTT.

The chain combines TRBV15 with TRBJ1-5, with 8 bases that match TRBD1. V lost 0 bases, J lost 4 bases, and 5 bases stayed unmatched. The germline V gene encodes CDR1 LNHNV and CDR2 YYDKDF (reference sequence). CDR3 length: 16 residues. The CDR3 DNA follows: TGTGCCACCAGCAGAGATTGGGACAGGAGGAATCAGCCCCAGCATTTT. Its translation is CATSRDWDRRNQPQHF.

The CDR3 DNA reads TGTGCCAGTCAGCAGGGATCCGAGCAGTACTTC. It yields the protein CASQQGSEQYF. The chain uses TRBV19 and TRBJ2-7, with a weak D call TRBD1 (5 bases). This CDR3 is 11 amino acids long. The ends were cut back, 8 bases at V and 6 bases at J, with 11 bases in the middle. Germline V CDR1 and CDR2: LNHDA, SQIVND (reference sequence).

This chain uses TRBV6-6 with TRBJ2-1, with 15 bases aligning to TRBD2. Germline V gene lookup returns CDR1 MNHNY and CDR2 SVGAGI (reference sequence). The CDR3 covers 15 residues. Trimming took 2 bases from V and 7 from J; bases not matched to a gene: 0. The CDR3 region is CASSYGTSGRNEQFF. The CDR3 bases are TGTGCCAGCAGTTACGGGACTAGCGGGAGGAATGAGCAGTTCTTC.